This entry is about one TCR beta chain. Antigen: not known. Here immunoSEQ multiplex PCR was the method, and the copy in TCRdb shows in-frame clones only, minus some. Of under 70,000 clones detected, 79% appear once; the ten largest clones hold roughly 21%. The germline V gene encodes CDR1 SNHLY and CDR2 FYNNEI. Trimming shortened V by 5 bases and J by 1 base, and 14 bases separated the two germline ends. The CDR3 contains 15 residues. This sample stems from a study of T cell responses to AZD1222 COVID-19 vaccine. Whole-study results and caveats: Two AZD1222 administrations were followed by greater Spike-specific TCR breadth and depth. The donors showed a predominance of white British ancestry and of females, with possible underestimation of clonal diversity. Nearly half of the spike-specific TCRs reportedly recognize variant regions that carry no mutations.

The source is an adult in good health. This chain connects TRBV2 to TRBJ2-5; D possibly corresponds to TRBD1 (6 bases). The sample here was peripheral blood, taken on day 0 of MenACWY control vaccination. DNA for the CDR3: TGTGCCAGCAGTAGAAACGGACAGTCCCAAGAGACCCAGTACTTC. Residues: CASSRNGQSQETQYF.